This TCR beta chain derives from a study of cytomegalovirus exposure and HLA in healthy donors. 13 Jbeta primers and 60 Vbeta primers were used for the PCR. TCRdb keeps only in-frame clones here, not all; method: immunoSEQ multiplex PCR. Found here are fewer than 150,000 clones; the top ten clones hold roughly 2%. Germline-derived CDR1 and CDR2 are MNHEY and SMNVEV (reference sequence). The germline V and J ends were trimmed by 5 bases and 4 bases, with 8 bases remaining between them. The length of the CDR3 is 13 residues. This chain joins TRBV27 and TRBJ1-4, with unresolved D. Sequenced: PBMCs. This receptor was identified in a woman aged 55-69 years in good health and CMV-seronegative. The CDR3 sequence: CASSGLLNEKLFF. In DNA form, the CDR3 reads TGTGCCAGCAGTGGGCTCCTTAATGAAAAACTGTTTTTT.